The T cell receptor (beta chain) under discussion was sequenced for a study of blood T cell repertoires in COVID-19. Across the study: COVID-19 samples collected from the United States, Italy and Spain covered acute and convalescent phases.

The ends lost 5 bases at V and 5 bases at J; junction bases unmatched: 7. The germline V gene has CDR1 SGHVS and CDR2 FQNEAQ. The CDR3 has 15 residues. TCRdb's copy holds only in-frame clones and misses some; the assay was immunoSEQ multiplex PCR. Here the sample spans around 150,000 clones, roughly 71% being singletons. The specimen sequenced was peripheral blood. This chain uses TRBV7-8 with TRBJ2-2, with 8 bases that match TRBD2. This TCR was sampled from a woman older than 75 with acute or convalescent COVID-19. The CDR3 protein is CASSRAGVFTGELFF. Written as DNA, the CDR3 is TGTGCCAGCAGCCGAGCGGGAGTTTTTACCGGGGAGCTGTTTTTT.